This is a list of T cell receptor beta chains from one sample in a study of T-cell memory formation after mild COVID-19. TCRdb analysed the 5' RACE reads with MiXCR anew, one entry per CDR3 protein. The sample records around 340,000 distinct CDR3 sequences, more than 15% being singletons. Sequencing was done on a sample of PBMCs or a T cell subset sorted from them (not recorded which). Receptors were obtained from a man younger than 35 who had mild COVID-19 (a few samples of this study predate the infection). Cell type and time point are not known. Both conserved end residues are part of each CDR3. The D gene is left open where the match is weak. Rows give clone size only sometimes, using once, few, many, or a class for an expanded clone.

CDR3 DNA | CDR3 protein | D gene | V gene | clone size | J gene
TGTGCCAGCAGTGGACTAAGGGGATCCTACGAGCAGTACTTC | CASSGLRGSYEQYF | NA | TRBV2 | few | TRBJ2-7
TGTGCCAGCAGCCCAGACTTAATCCCCACAGATACGCAGTATTTT | CASSPDLIPTDTQYF | NA | TRBV12-3/TRBV12-4 | few | TRBJ2-3
TGTGCCAGCAGAGGTACGACCCAAAATAAGGTTCAGGAGACCCAGTACTTC | CASRGTTQNKVQETQYF | NA | TRBV7-9 | few | TRBJ2-5
TGCGCCAGCACGCTCGAGCGAGGGACCTATGGCTACACCTTC | CASTLERGTYGYTF | NA | TRBV4-3 | NA | TRBJ1-2
TGCGCCAGCAGCCCCCGTTCTAGCGGGGGGCCTAGCTCCTACGAGCAGTACTTC | CASSPRSSGGPSSYEQYF | TRBD2 | TRBV4-1 | few | TRBJ2-7
TGTGCCATCAGCCTACAGGATAATGAAAAACTGTTTTTT | CAISLQDNEKLFF | NA | TRBV10-3 | few | TRBJ1-4
TGTGCCAGCAGCGTTCCCTTTAGCGGGGGCCCGGATACGCAGTATTTT | CASSVPFSGGPDTQYF | TRBD2 | TRBV9 | few | TRBJ2-3
TGTGCCAGCAGCCACGTGGGGGGGGGTGATGGGGCCAACGTCCTGACTTTC | CASSHVGGGDGANVLTF | TRBD2 | TRBV7-6 | NA | TRBJ2-6
TGTGCCAGCAGCGCGGAACATAGCAATCAGCCCCAGCATTTT | CASSAEHSNQPQHF | NA | TRBV12-3/TRBV12-4 | NA | TRBJ1-5
TGTGCCAGCAGACCCTCCGGGACAGGGGGCGGTCAGCCCCAGCATTTT | CASRPSGTGGGQPQHF | TRBD1 | TRBV6-1 | NA | TRBJ1-5
TGCGCCAGCAGCTGGGACATCGGAGCAGATACGCAGTATTTT | CASSWDIGADTQYF | NA | TRBV4-3 | NA | TRBJ2-3
TGTGCCAGCAGTTTATCCGGGACAGGGCTGTTCTACGAGCAGTACTTC | CASSLSGTGLFYEQYF | TRBD1 | TRBV12-3/TRBV12-4 | few | TRBJ2-7
TGCAGTGCTAGAGGGACTAGCGGGGTCCAAGAGACCCAGTACTTC | CSARGTSGVQETQYF | TRBD2 | TRBV20-1 | few | TRBJ2-5
TGTGCCAGCAGCCCTATGGCCCGAACTGAAGCTTTCTTT | CASSPMARTEAFF | NA | TRBV5-6 | NA | TRBJ1-1
TGTGCCAGCAGCTCCAGGGGGCCAGAAGCGCAGTATTTT | CASSSRGPEAQYF | TRBD1 | TRBV5-6 | NA | TRBJ2-3
TGTGCCAGCAGTTCCCACAGGGCCACGAACACTGAAGCTTTCTTT | CASSSHRATNTEAFF | NA | TRBV12-3/TRBV12-4 | many | TRBJ1-1
TGTGCCAGCAGCTTAGGCGGGTGGTTTACAGATACGCAGTATTTT | CASSLGGWFTDTQYF | NA | TRBV7-2 | few | TRBJ2-3
TGCGCCAGCAGCGCCGGACAGGTTGCGGAGACCCAGTACTTC | CASSAGQVAETQYF | TRBD1 | TRBV5-1 | few | TRBJ2-5
TGCAGCGTTGAACCGGGGAAGGATACGCAGTATTTT | CSVEPGKDTQYF | NA | TRBV29-1 | few | TRBJ2-3
TGTGCCAGCAGTCGGTCCAATGGCTACACCTTC | CASSRSNGYTF | NA | TRBV25-1 | NA | TRBJ1-2
TGTGCCAGCAGCTTAGGCGCGAGGGCCTTGGATACGCAGTATTTT | CASSLGARALDTQYF | NA | TRBV7-6 | few | TRBJ2-3
TGTGCCAGCAGTCCCCCTGGGGGGATGGGCAATCAGCCCCAGCATTTT | CASSPPGGMGNQPQHF | NA | TRBV12-3/TRBV12-4 | few | TRBJ1-5
TGCGCCAGCAGCCACGCACATAACAATGAGCAGTTCTTC | CASSHAHNNEQFF | NA | TRBV4-3 | NA | TRBJ2-1
TGTGCCAGCAGCAAGCGGGGGGGCCTGGTATACAATGAGCAGTTCTTC | CASSKRGGLVYNEQFF | TRBD2 | TRBV12-3/TRBV12-4 | NA | TRBJ2-1
TGCGCCAGCAGCCAAGTGGGGCGTCACGTTTGGGGAGAGACCCAGTACTTC | CASSQVGRHVWGETQYF | NA | TRBV4-1 | few | TRBJ2-5
TGCGCCAGCAGCCAAGATTGGGCCGGGCAGGAAGCTTTCTTT | CASSQDWAGQEAFF | NA | TRBV4-3 | NA | TRBJ1-1
TGTGCCAGCAGTTACTCTGGGAGGGGGGCAGATACGCAGTATTTT | CASSYSGRGADTQYF | NA | TRBV6-5 | NA | TRBJ2-3
TGTGCCAGCAGCCCGGACAGGCTAAATGAAAAACTGTTTTTT | CASSPDRLNEKLFF | TRBD1 | TRBV7-8 | NA | TRBJ1-4
TGTGCCAGCAGCTTACGCCACAAGGACTCTGGAAACACCATATATTTT | CASSLRHKDSGNTIYF | NA | TRBV7-9 | NA | TRBJ1-3
TGTGCCAGCGGTGAGACAGGGGGAAACACCGGGGAGCTGTTTTTT | CASGETGGNTGELFF | TRBD1 | TRBV12-3/TRBV12-4 | NA | TRBJ2-2